The 19 T cell receptor beta chains below were found in one sample sequenced in a study of cytomegalovirus exposure and HLA in healthy donors. PCR amplification relied on 60 Vbeta primers (plus 13 Jbeta primers). The assay was immunoSEQ multiplex PCR, and TCRdb's table has in-frame clones only and misses some. The sample yields 90,000 to 110,000 clones, around 86% seen once. The sequencing sample was made of PBMCs. The receptors were gathered from a woman under 40 in good health and CMV-seronegative.

The J gene is TRBJ1-2, the V gene TRBV5-3; 7 bases map to TRBD1. TRBV5-3 is noted as an ORF with a role that remains uncertain. V dropped 4 bases and J dropped 0; count of bases not matched to a gene: 9. CDR3 size: 16 residues. CDR3 amino acids: CARSRRDSKANYGYTF. CDR3 bases: TGTGCCAGAAGCAGGCGGGACAGCAAAGCTAACTATGGCTACACCTTC.

J is TRBJ1-2 and V is TRBV5-4; D is unclear. V lost 0 bases and J lost 0, with 12 bases in between. The CDR3 covers 16 residues. The germline V gene has CDR1 SGHNT and CDR2 YYREEE (reference sequence). The CDR3 DNA reads as TGTGCCAGCAGCTTGGGGCAGGCCCGAACTAACTATGGCTACACCTTC. Protein sequence: CASSLGQARTNYGYTF.

This chain connects TRBV27 to TRBJ1-5; 8 positions match TRBD1. CDR3 length: 14 amino acids. Germline CDR1 and CDR2: MNHEY and SMNVEV (reference sequence). With 6 bases clipped from V and 4 bases from J, the junction kept 5 bases outside the gene matches. The CDR3 is CASSGTGRNQPQHF. CDR3 nucleotides: TGTGCCAGCAGCGGGACAGGCCGTAATCAGCCCCAGCATTTT.

V and J are TRBV5-1 and TRBJ1-1; weak D call: TRBD1 (6 bases). The CDR3 runs to 15 residues. Germline CDR1 reads SGHRS; CDR2 reads YFSETQ. V lost 0 bases, J lost 4 bases, and 13 bases lay in between. The CDR3 DNA follows: TGCGCCAGCAGCTTGGTCTCAGGGGCGGCCACTGAAGCTTTCTTT. Protein product: CASSLVSGAATEAFF.

The chain links TRBV7-8 to TRBJ1-5; a weak D match, TRBD1 (5 bases). Per the germline V gene, CDR1 is SGHVS and CDR2 is FQNEAQ. The CDR3 consists of 17 residues. The V gene lost 4 bases and the J gene lost 3 bases, with 19 bases spanning the gap. Here the CDR3 reads CASSSGETGSFNQPQHF. Here the CDR3 DNA reads TGTGCCAGCAGCTCCGGAGAAACAGGTTCCTTCAATCAGCCCCAGCATTTT. The complete variable domain, with remaining parts taken from reference TRBV7-8 and TRBJ1-5, reads GAGVSQSPRYKVAKRGQDVALRCDPISGHVSLFWYQQALGQGPEFLTYFQNEAQLDKSGLPSDRFFAERPEGSVSTLKIQRTQQEDSAVYLCASSSGETGSFNQPQHFGDGTRLSIL.

The chain couples TRBV30 to TRBJ2-7; the D is unclear. V lost 0 bases to trimming and J lost 4 bases, with 7 bases between them. The CDR3 loop spans 12 amino acids. Per germline, CDR1 GTSNPN and CDR2 SVGIG (reference sequence). The CDR3 reads CAWSVSGYEQYF. The CDR3 DNA reads TGTGCCTGGAGTGTATCCGGTTACGAGCAGTACTTC.

CDR3 sequence: CASRMSGADGYTF. CDR3 DNA: TGCGCCAGCAGAATGTCAGGGGCGGATGGCTACACCTTC. This sequence joins TRBV5-1 and TRBJ1-2; TRBD1 is a possible D gene (6 bases). The CDR3 has 13 amino acids. In germline, CDR1 is SGHRS, CDR2 YFSETQ. V was clipped by 5 bases and J by 6 bases, with 14 bases between them. The full variable domain, with the rest looked up from reference TRBV5-1 and TRBJ1-2, is KAGVTQTPRYLIKTRGQQVTLSCSPISGHRSVSWYQQTPGQGLQFLFEYFSETQRNKGNFPGRFSGRQFSNSRSEMNVSTLELGDSALYLCASRMSGADGYTFGSGTRLTVV.

The chain couples TRBV7-9 to TRBJ2-5; no definite D call. The V gene's germline CDR1 is SEHNR and CDR2 FQNEAQ (reference sequence). V was shortened by 5 bases and J by 2 bases, with 15 bases between the two germline ends. The CDR3 has 15 residues. CDR3 protein: CASSQLHVRQETQYF. Here the CDR3 DNA reads TGTGCCAGCAGCCAACTCCACGTGAGACAAGAGACCCAGTACTTC.

The V call is TRBV10-3, the J call TRBJ2-3; D is unresolved. Germline CDR1 and CDR2: ENHRY and SYGVKD. The CDR3 covers 14 residues. The ends were cut back, 4 bases at V and 4 bases at J, with 12 bases in the middle. CDR3 DNA: TGTGCCATCAGTGCGGAGAGTGGTTCAGATACGCAGTATTTT. Its translation: CAISAESGSDTQYF.

J is TRBJ2-1 and V is TRBV5-1, with TRBD2 matching 7 bases. The germline gives CDR1 SGHRS, CDR2 YFSETQ. CDR3 length equals 18 residues. V dropped 1 base and J dropped 4; count of bases not matched to a gene: 14. Here the CDR3 reads CASSLSLSSSGLYNEQFF. DNA for the CDR3: TGCGCCAGCAGCTTGTCTCTCTCTTCTAGCGGATTATACAATGAGCAGTTCTTC.

The gene calls are TRBV4-2 and TRBJ2-3; the D gene is possibly TRBD1 (5 bases). V gave up 1 base and J gave up 5 bases, with 22 bases separating them. Germline lookup yields CDR1 LGHNA and CDR2 YNFKEQ. This CDR3 region has 18 residues. CDR3 amino acids: CASSQVLSGMGNGDTQYF. Written as DNA, the CDR3 is TGTGCCAGCAGCCAAGTCCTGTCAGGGATGGGGAATGGAGATACGCAGTATTTT.

The V call is TRBV29-1, the J call TRBJ2-2, with 12 bases identical to TRBD2. J lost 2 bases, V lost 4 bases, and 8 bases had no gene match. The CDR3 is 17 residues long. CDR1 is SQVTM, CDR2 ANQGSEA, per germline. The CDR3 DNA reads TGCAGCGTTGGTCTACTAGCGGGAGGTGGAAACACCGGGGAGCTGTTTTTT. Its translation: CSVGLLAGGGNTGELFF.

V and J are TRBV12-1 and TRBJ2-1; the table calls TRBD2, which could not be checked here. TRBV12-1 is given as a pseudogene. The CDR3 is made up of 17 amino acids. CDR3 DNA: TGTGCCAGCACCGAACCCTCCGGGCTAGCCCACTACAATGAGCAGTTCTTC. This translates into CASTEPSGLAHYNEQFF.

The rearrangement uses TRBV11-2 and TRBJ1-1, with a tentative D call TRBD1 (5 bases). V was clipped by 0 bases and J by 9 bases, with 11 bases between them. The CDR3 contains 13 residues. The V gene's germline CDR1 is SGHAT and CDR2 FQNNGV. The CDR3 sequence: CASSLDSGGKAFF. CDR3 DNA: TGTGCCAGCAGCTTAGATTCGGGGGGAAAAGCTTTCTTT.

V is TRBV2 and J is TRBJ1-3, with TRBD1 matching over 8 bases. This CDR3 region has 16 residues. Trimming at V came to 6 bases and at J to 1 base, leaving 8 bases not matched to a gene. Per the germline V gene, CDR1 is SNHLY and CDR2 is FYNNEI. The CDR3 coding sequence is TGTGCCAGCAGCTGGGACAGGCTTAGATCTGGAAACACCATATATTTT. It translates to CASSWDRLRSGNTIYF. Full variable domain (remainder filled in from reference TRBV2 and TRBJ1-3): EPEVTQTPSHQVTQMGQEVILRCVPISNHLYFYWYRQILGQKVEFLVSFYNNEISEKSEIFDDQFSVERPDGSNFTLKIRSTKLEDSAMYFCASSWDRLRSGNTIYFGEGSWLTVV.

The CDR3 DNA follows: TGTGCCAGCAGTACCGCCCCGGGAGCCCACACCGGGGAGCTGTTTTTT. It yields the protein CASSTAPGAHTGELFF. The chain joins TRBV7-9 to TRBJ2-2, with D possibly matching TRBD2 (6 bases). The germline V gene encodes CDR1 SEHNR and CDR2 FQNEAQ (reference sequence). Trimming took off 6 bases at V and 3 bases at J, with 17 bases between the two ends. The CDR3 is 16 residues long.

The gene calls are TRBV27 and TRBJ2-1; 8 bases match TRBD1. The ends lost 3 bases at V and 6 bases at J; junction bases unmatched: 7. The CDR3 sequence is 15 residues long. Germline V gives CDR1 MNHEY, CDR2 SMNVEV (reference sequence). The DNA for the CDR3 is TGTGCCAGCAGTTTTGCACAGGGGGAAGGCAATGAGCAGTTCTTC. Translated, it gives CASSFAQGEGNEQFF.

J is TRBJ2-5 and V is TRBV7-2; D might be TRBD2 (5 bases). The ends were cut back, 3 bases at V and 3 bases at J, with 5 bases in the middle. Germline V gene data show CDR1 as SGHTA and CDR2 as FQGNSA. This CDR3 is 12 amino acids long. CDR3 sequence reads: CASSLREETQYF. CDR3 DNA: TGTGCCAGCAGCTTGAGGGAAGAGACCCAGTACTTC.

Only one count was recorded for this clone. The chain is built from TRBV5-8 and TRBJ2-3; D gene unclear. The CDR3 consists of 13 residues. Trimming took 4 bases from V and 1 from J, leaving 7 bases between them. From germline, CDR1 is SGHTS and CDR2 YDEGEE. CDR3 sequence: CASSPVRTDTQYF. The CDR3 region has the DNA TGTGCCAGCAGCCCGGTACGCACAGATACGCAGTATTTT.